This record looks at one TCR beta chain sequence and its context. The antigen remains undetermined. The data are from a study of PD-L1 blockade in urothelial cancer. Study-level background: About 90% of the 29 patients comprised males who had bladder-origin urothelial cancer. Blood analyses occurred 3 weeks (second dose) and 6 weeks post treatment start.

The study, taken as a whole, reports: Patients who had durable benefit saw their tumor-associated blood clones expand more at 3 weeks.

Time point of the sample: pretreatment peripheral blood. Locally advanced or metastatic urothelial carcinoma was diagnosed in the patients. Germline V gene lookup returns CDR1 SGHAT and CDR2 FQNNGV. The CDR3 sequence is 15 residues long. J gave up 4 bases and V 0 bases, and 5 bases lay outside the gene matches. Here immunoSEQ multiplex PCR was the method, and the copy in TCRdb shows in-frame clones only, minus some. This sample has around 100,000 clones, with 85% to 90% found just once. Sequencing was performed on PBMCs, taken around atezolizumab (anti-PD-L1) treatment. This receptor was taken from a man between 60 and 75 years old with urothelial cancer. V gene TRBV11-2 combines with J gene TRBJ2-5; 7 bases match TRBD2. CDR3: CASSLDGGKGETQYF. CDR3 DNA: TGTGCCAGCAGCTTAGACGGGGGGAAGGGAGAGACCCAGTACTTC.